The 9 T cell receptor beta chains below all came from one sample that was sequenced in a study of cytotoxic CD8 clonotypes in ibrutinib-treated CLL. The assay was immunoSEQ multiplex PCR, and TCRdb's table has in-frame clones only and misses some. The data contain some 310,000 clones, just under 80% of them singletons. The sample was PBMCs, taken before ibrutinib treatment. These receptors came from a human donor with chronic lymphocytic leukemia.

The CDR3 bases are TGTGCCAGCAGCTCCTCGGACGGTACCAACGTCCTGACTTTC. Encoded protein: CASSSSDGTNVLTF. V usage is TRBV11-3 and J usage is TRBJ2-6, with no clear D. Looked up from germline, CDR1 is SGHNT and CDR2 is YENEEA. V was trimmed by 4 bases and J by 8 bases, leaving 12 bases between them. CDR3 size: 14 residues.

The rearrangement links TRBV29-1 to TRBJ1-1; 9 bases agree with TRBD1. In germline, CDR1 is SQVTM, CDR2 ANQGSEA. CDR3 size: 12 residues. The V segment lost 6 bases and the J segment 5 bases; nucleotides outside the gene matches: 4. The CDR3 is CSVRTGVTEAFF. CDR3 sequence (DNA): TGCAGCGTACGGACAGGGGTTACTGAAGCTTTCTTT.

CDR3 sequence (DNA): TGTGCCAGCAGCTTAGTGGCAGGGACCCCCTACGAGCAGTACTTC. It specifies CASSLVAGTPYEQYF. V usage is TRBV7-2 and J usage is TRBJ2-7; perhaps D is TRBD1 or TRBD2 (5 bases each). The V end was cut by 1 base, the J end by 2 bases, with 12 bases between. In germline, CDR1 is SGHTA, CDR2 FQGNSA. CDR3 length: 15 residues.

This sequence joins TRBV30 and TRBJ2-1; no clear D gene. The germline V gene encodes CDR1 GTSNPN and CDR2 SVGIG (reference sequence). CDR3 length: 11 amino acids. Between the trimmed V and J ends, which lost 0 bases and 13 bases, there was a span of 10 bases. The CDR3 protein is CAWSVGKTQFF. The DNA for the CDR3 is TGTGCCTGGAGTGTAGGCAAGACTCAGTTCTTC.

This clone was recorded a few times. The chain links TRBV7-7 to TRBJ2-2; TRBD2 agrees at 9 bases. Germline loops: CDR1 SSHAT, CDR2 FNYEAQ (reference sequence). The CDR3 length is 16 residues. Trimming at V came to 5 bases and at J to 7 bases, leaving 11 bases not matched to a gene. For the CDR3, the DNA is TGTGCCAGCAGCCAGGAGCCTAGCGGGATTGTCGGGGAGCTGTTTTTT. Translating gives CASSQEPSGIVGELFF.

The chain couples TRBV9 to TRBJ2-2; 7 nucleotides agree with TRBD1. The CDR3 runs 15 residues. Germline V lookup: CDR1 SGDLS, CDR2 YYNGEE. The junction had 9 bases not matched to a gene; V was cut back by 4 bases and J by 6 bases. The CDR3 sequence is CASSLRQGSAGELFF. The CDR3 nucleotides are TGTGCCAGCAGCTTACGACAGGGATCGGCCGGGGAGCTGTTTTTT. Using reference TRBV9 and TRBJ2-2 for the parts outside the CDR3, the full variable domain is DSGVTQTPKHLITATGQRVTLRCSPRSGDLSVYWYQQSLDQGLQFLIQYYNGEERAKGNILERFSAQQFPDLHSELNLSSLELGDSALYFCASSLRQGSAGELFFGEGSRLTVL.

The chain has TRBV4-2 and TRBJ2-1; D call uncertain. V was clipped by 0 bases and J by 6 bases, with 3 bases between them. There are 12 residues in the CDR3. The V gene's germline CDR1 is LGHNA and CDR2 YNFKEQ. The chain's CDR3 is CASSQEGNEQFF. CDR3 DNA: TGTGCCAGCAGCCAAGAAGGCAATGAGCAGTTCTTC.

The CDR3 DNA reads as TGTGCCAGCAGCGGGGGACAGGGCATGGGTATGGGCTACACCTTC. This sequence encodes CASSGGQGMGMGYTF. V is TRBV9 and J is TRBJ1-2; 9 nucleotides match TRBD1. This CDR3 is 15 amino acids long. Trimming cost V 3 bases and J 8 bases; bases outside gene matches: 11. Per germline, CDR1 SGDLS and CDR2 YYNGEE.

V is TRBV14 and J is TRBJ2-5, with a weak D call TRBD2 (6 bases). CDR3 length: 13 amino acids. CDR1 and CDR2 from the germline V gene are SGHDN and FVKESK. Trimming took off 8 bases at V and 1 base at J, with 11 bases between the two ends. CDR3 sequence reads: CASGTEVQETQYF. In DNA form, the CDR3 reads TGTGCCAGCGGGACTGAAGTCCAAGAGACCCAGTACTTC.